The clone carrying this T cell receptor beta chain was seen just once. The antigen is undetermined. This sample is part of a study of T-cell memory formation after mild COVID-19. General study findings and limits: Contracting CD8+ clones were enriched in EMRA, CD4+ mainly in CM and EM.

Germline V gene lookup returns CDR1 LGHNT and CDR2 FRNRAP. J gave up 0 bases and V 1 base, and 5 bases lay outside the gene matches. The CDR3 spans 16 residues. With constant-segment primers, 5'RACE yielded cDNA libraries of TCR alpha and TCR beta that carried sample barcodes and UMIs. TCRdb processed the 5' RACE reads anew with MiXCR; each CDR3 protein has one entry. The sample yields 410,000 or so distinct CDR3 sequences, about a quarter seen once. Sequenced: PBMCs or a T cell subset sorted from them (not recorded which). The V call is TRBV12-5, the J call TRBJ2-7, with 8 bases fitting TRBD2. The receptor comes from an adult woman who had mild COVID-19 (a few samples of this study predate the infection). Cell type and time point are not known. The chain's CDR3 is CASGLAVAGISYEQYF. The CDR3 nucleotides read TGTGCTAGTGGTTTGGCCGTAGCGGGAATCTCCTACGAGCAGTACTTC.